What follows are 22 T cell receptor beta chains derived from one specimen sequenced in a study of monozygotic twins with inflammatory bowel disease. Using the 5' RACE reads, TCRdb records one entry per CDR3 protein without DNA. Seen in this sample are some 450,000 distinct CDR3 sequences; the ten most common clones hold 2% to 2.5%. Material for sequencing was blood. The source of these receptors is a human donor with ulcerative colitis or Crohn's disease, or a healthy co-twin of an affected twin (not recorded which).

The V call is TRBV20-1, the J call TRBJ2-5; TCRdb's D call of TRBD1 is untestable without DNA. The CDR3 runs to 14 residues. Germline CDR1 is DFQATT and CDR2 is SNEGSKA (reference sequence). Here the CDR3 reads CSAPIGTGEETQYF.

This sequence joins TRBV7-2 and TRBJ1-5; the TCRdb D gene call, TRBD1, has no DNA to confirm it. The CDR3 loop spans 13 amino acids. Germline V gene data show CDR1 as SGHTA and CDR2 as FQGNSA. The CDR3: CASSLGGGQPQHF. Complete variable domain (other parts from reference TRBV7-2 and TRBJ1-5): GAGVSQSPSNKVTEKGKDVELRCDPISGHTALYWYRQSLGQGLEFLIYFQGNSAPDKSGLPSDRFSAERTGGSVSTLTIQRTQQEDSAVYLCASSLGGGQPQHFGDGTRLSIL.

This chain joins TRBV10-3 and TRBJ2-3; TCRdb's assignment of TRBD1 cannot be checked, as there is no DNA. The CDR3 contains 13 residues. Germline CDR1 is ENHRY and CDR2 is SYGVKD. CDR3 residues: CAIRGQGIDTQYF.

V usage is TRBV4-3 and J usage is TRBJ1-5; without DNA, the TCRdb call of TRBD1 cannot be checked. There are 16 residues in the CDR3. Germline-derived CDR1 and CDR2 are LGHNA and YSLEER. The CDR3 spells CASSQETGLWNQPQHF.

Here the CDR3 reads CASNPGTSGMEQFF. This sequence joins TRBV2 and TRBJ2-1; TCRdb's assignment of TRBD2 cannot be checked, as there is no DNA. In germline, CDR1 is SNHLY, CDR2 FYNNEI. The CDR3 runs to 14 residues.

V and J are TRBV29-1 and TRBJ2-3; no DNA is available, so the TRBD1 call from TCRdb remains unchecked. Germline CDR1 reads SQVTM; CDR2 reads ANQGSEA. This CDR3 is 14 amino acids long. Here the CDR3 reads CSVDFRGAKDTQYF.

The rearrangement links TRBV12-3 or TRBV12-4 to TRBJ2-5; the TCRdb call, TRBD1, lacks DNA for checking. There are 18 residues in the CDR3. The CDR3: CASTPPPGQGALGETQYF.

The chain couples TRBV13 to TRBJ2-1; with no DNA, the TCRdb D assignment of TRBD1 cannot be verified. The CDR3 has 18 residues. Per the germline V gene, CDR1 is PRHDT and CDR2 is FYEKMQ (reference sequence). CDR3 region: CASSVIRPGQSSYNEQFF.

The chain employs TRBV15 and TRBJ2-7; the TCRdb call, TRBD2, lacks DNA for checking. The CDR3 runs to 14 residues. Germline values: CDR1 LNHNV, CDR2 YYDKDF (reference sequence). The CDR3 spells CATGSQSSSYEQYF.

The chain couples TRBV7-2 to TRBJ2-2; TCRdb selects TRBD2, and the lack of DNA leaves this call unchecked. Germline V CDR1 and CDR2: SGHTA, FQGNSA. The CDR3 sequence is 16 residues long. This chain's CDR3 is CASSLSASGVTGELFF.

The chain employs TRBV7-3 and TRBJ2-3; TCRdb indicates TRBD1, and absent DNA this call remains unverified. CDR1 SGHTA and CDR2 FQGTGA come from the germline V gene. The CDR3 runs 15 residues. The chain's CDR3 is CASSPAGPPTDTQYF.

The chain joins TRBV12-3 or TRBV12-4 to TRBJ1-2; there is no DNA to check the TCRdb D call of TRBD1. The CDR3 covers 15 residues. CDR3 sequence: CASSPHRDTPWGYTF.

The chain combines TRBV30 with TRBJ2-7; TCRdb's assignment of TRBD2 cannot be checked, as there is no DNA. The CDR3 is made up of 12 amino acids. Germline V gene lookup returns CDR1 GTSNPN and CDR2 SVGIG (reference sequence). This CDR3 reads CAWSVSAGGLSF.

The chain employs TRBV6-1 and TRBJ2-5; the TCRdb D gene call, TRBD2, has no DNA to confirm it. This CDR3 is built from 18 residues. Germline values: CDR1 MNHNS, CDR2 SASEGT. The CDR3 loop is CASSPAGTSGGRKETQYF.

This chain connects TRBV5-1 to TRBJ2-1; TCRdb's D call of TRBD2 is untestable without DNA. This CDR3 is 16 amino acids long. Germline CDR1 SGHRS, CDR2 YFSETQ. The CDR3 loop reads CASSARTSGGYNEQFF.

The chain links TRBV7-9 to TRBJ1-4; TCRdb indicates TRBD1, and absent DNA this call remains unverified. The CDR3 is made up of 14 amino acids. Looked up from germline, CDR1 is SEHNR and CDR2 is FQNEAQ (reference sequence). The CDR3 spells CASSTKGGNEKLFF.

The chain couples TRBV5-1 to TRBJ2-5; lacking DNA, the TRBD1 call made by TCRdb goes unchecked. CDR3 size: 17 residues. Germline V lookup: CDR1 SGHRS, CDR2 YFSETQ. CDR3 loop: CASSLTPPGRGRETQYF.

V is TRBV28 and J is TRBJ2-1; TCRdb's D call, TRBD1, is unchecked because there is no DNA. The germline V gene has CDR1 MDHEN and CDR2 SYDVKM. The CDR3 totals 15 residues. The CDR3 sequence is CDSSLGDSAPDEQFF.

The chain carries TRBV7-8 and TRBJ2-3; TCRdb's D call, TRBD2, is unchecked because there is no DNA. Per germline, CDR1 SGHVS and CDR2 FQNEAQ. CDR3 length: 18 residues. CDR3 residues: CASSYSVGAGISTDTQYF.

The J gene is TRBJ1-1, the V gene TRBV28. The CDR3 runs 13 residues. Germline V gene data show CDR1 as MDHEN and CDR2 as SYDVKM. CDR3 region: CASSLYGRTEAFF.

The chain has TRBV7-9 and TRBJ1-1; TCRdb names TRBD1, which stays unverified in the absence of DNA. CDR1 and CDR2 (germline): SEHNR, FQNEAQ (reference sequence). This CDR3 region has 14 residues. The CDR3 here is CASSLIQASKEAFF.

The chain combines TRBV3-1 with TRBJ2-1; TCRdb proposes TRBD1, but this gene call is untestable without DNA. The CDR3 is made up of 16 amino acids. Germline V gene sequence: CDR1 LGHDT, CDR2 YNNKEL (reference sequence). CDR3 in amino acids: CASSQTTGGGFNEQFF.